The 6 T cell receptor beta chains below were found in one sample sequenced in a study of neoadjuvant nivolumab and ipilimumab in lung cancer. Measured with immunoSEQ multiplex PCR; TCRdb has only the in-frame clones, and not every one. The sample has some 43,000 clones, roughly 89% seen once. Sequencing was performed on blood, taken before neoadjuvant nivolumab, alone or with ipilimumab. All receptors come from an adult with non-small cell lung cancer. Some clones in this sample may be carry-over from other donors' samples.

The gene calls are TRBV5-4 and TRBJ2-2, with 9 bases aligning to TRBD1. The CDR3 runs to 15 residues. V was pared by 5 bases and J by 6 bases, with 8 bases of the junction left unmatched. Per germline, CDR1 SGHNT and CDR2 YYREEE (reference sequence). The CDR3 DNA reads TGTGCCAGCAGACGGCGGGACAGGGTACCCGGGGAGCTGTTTTTT. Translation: CASRRRDRVPGELFF.

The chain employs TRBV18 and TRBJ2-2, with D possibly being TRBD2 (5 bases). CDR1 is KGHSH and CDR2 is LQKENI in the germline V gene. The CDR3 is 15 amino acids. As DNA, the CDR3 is TGTGCATCGTCGGAGGCGGTCGCGAACACCGGGGAGCTGTTTTTT. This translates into CASSEAVANTGELFF.

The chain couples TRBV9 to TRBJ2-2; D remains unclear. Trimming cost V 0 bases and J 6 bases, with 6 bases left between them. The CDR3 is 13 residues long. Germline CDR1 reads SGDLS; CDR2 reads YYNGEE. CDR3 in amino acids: CASSVVDSGELFF. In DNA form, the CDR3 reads TGTGCCAGCAGCGTAGTAGATTCCGGGGAGCTGTTTTTT.

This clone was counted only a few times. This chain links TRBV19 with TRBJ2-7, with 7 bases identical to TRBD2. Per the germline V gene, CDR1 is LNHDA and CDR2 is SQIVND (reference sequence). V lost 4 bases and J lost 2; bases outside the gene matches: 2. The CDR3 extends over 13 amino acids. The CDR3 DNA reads TGTGCCAGTAGTAGCGGGAGAACCTACGAGCAGTACTTC. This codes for CASSSGRTYEQYF.

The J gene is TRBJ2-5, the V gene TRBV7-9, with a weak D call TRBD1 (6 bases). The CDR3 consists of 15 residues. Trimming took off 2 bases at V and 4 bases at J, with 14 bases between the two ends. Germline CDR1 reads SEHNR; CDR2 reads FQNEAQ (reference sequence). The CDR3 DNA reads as TGTGCCAGCAGCTTACAGACAGGTGGAGGAGAGACCCAGTACTTC. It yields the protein CASSLQTGGGETQYF.

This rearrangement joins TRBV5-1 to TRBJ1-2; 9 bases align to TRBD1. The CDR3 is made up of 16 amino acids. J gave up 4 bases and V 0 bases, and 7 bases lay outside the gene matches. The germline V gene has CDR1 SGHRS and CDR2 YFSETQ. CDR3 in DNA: TGCGCCAGCAGCTTGGGGCACACAGGGGGCAGCTATGGCTACACCTTC. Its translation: CASSLGHTGGSYGYTF.